A selection of T cell receptor beta chains follows, all from one sample in a study of blood T cell repertoires in COVID-19. Produced via immunoSEQ multiplex PCR; TCRdb's table is partial and in-frame only. The sample shows approximately 200,000 clones, 80% of them seen only once. The sample consisted of PBMCs or T cells enriched from blood (not recorded which). These receptors were obtained from a woman between 35 and 50 years old with acute COVID-19. Both conserved end residues are part of each CDR3. Fields, in order: J gene, D gene, V gene, clone size, CDR3 protein, CDR3 DNA. The D gene is left open where the match is weak. Clone size appears in some rows only: once, few, many, or a class for an expanded clone.

TRBJ2-4 | TRBD1 | TRBV2 | NA | CASRPTGSLLLAKNIQYF | TGTGCCAGCAGACCGACAGGGAGCTTGTTACTAGCCAAAAACATTCAGTACTTC
TRBJ1-2 | TRBD1 | TRBV6-5 | NA | CASSYSGQGYGYTF | TGTGCCAGCAGTTACTCAGGACAGGGCTATGGCTACACCTTC
TRBJ2-5 | NA | TRBV6-2/TRBV6-3 | NA | CASSYQFEGEETQYF | TGTGCCAGCAGTTACCAATTTGAAGGGGAAGAGACCCAGTACTTC
TRBJ1-4 | NA | TRBV9 | NA | CASSRSSANEKLFF | TGTGCCAGCAGCAGGAGTTCGGCTAATGAAAAACTGTTTTTT
TRBJ2-2 | TRBD1 | TRBV5-4 | NA | CASSLWGQGPGELFF | TGTGCCAGCAGCTTGTGGGGACAGGGTCCCGGGGAGCTGTTTTTT
TRBJ1-1 | NA | TRBV6-1 | NA | CASSDRGRAEAFF | TGTGCCAGCAGTGACCGAGGGCGAGCTGAAGCTTTCTTT
TRBJ2-1 | NA | TRBV27 | NA | CASTVLVPTSRDEQFF | TGTGCCAGCACCGTACTTGTCCCCACTAGTCGCGATGAGCAGTTCTTC
TRBJ2-3 | NA | TRBV21-1 | NA | CASSKGKGGSTDTQYF | TGTGCCAGCAGCAAAGGCAAAGGGGGAAGCACAGATACGCAGTATTTT
TRBJ1-4 | NA | TRBV5-8 | NA | CASFRQLNEKLFF | TGTGCCAGCTTTCGACAGCTTAATGAAAAACTGTTTTTT
TRBJ2-5 | NA | TRBV4-2 | few | CASSQRSGLGETQYF | TGTGCCAGCAGCCAACGGTCCGGACTGGGGGAGACCCAGTACTTC
TRBJ1-4 | NA | TRBV19 | NA | CASSYPTNEKLFF | TGTGCCAGCTCCTACCCAACTAATGAAAAACTGTTTTTT
TRBJ1-3 | TRBD1 | TRBV30 | NA | CAWSVPGQGSSGNTIYF | TGTGCCTGGAGTGTACCGGGACAGGGATCCTCTGGAAACACCATATATTTT
TRBJ1-1 | NA | TRBV28 | NA | CASSLETRAAFF | TGTGCCAGCAGTTTGGAGACTCGAGCGGCTTTCTTT
TRBJ1-1 | TRBD1 | TRBV6-5 | NA | CASSHGTGKNTEAFF | TGTGCCAGCAGCCACGGGACAGGGAAGAACACTGAAGCTTTCTTT
TRBJ2-5 | TRBD2 | TRBV11-2 | NA | CASSTGTSGSGAETQYF | TGTGCCAGCAGCACCGGGACTAGCGGGAGTGGGGCAGAGACCCAGTACTTC
TRBJ2-5 | TRBD2 | TRBV11-3 | NA | CASSSLAGEGTQYF | TGTGCCAGCAGCTCCTTAGCGGGGGAGGGGACCCAGTACTTC
TRBJ2-1 | NA | TRBV15 | NA | CATTLGYQGTYNEQFF | TGTGCCACCACCTTGGGTTACCAGGGGACCTACAATGAGCAGTTCTTC
TRBJ2-1 | TRBD2 | TRBV30 | NA | CAWTVERGFSKQFF | TGTGCCTGGACAGTCGAGCGGGGGTTTAGTAAGCAGTTCTTC
TRBJ1-1 | NA | TRBV5-1 | NA | CASSPGGPTEAFF | TGCGCCAGCAGCCCGGGGGGTCCCACTGAAGCTTTCTTT
TRBJ1-6 | NA | TRBV9 | NA | CASSVETASSPLHF | TGTGCCAGCAGCGTGGAGACAGCCTCATCACCCCTCCACTTT